Shown below are 8 T cell receptor beta chains from a single sample sequenced in a study of blood T cell repertoires in COVID-19. Measured with immunoSEQ multiplex PCR; TCRdb has only the in-frame clones, and not every one. Altogether roughly 380,000 clones are present, 89% being singletons, with the ten largest covering roughly 1.6%. Material: peripheral blood. The receptors were gathered from a woman between 35 and 50 years old with COVID-19, enrolled during active disease.

V usage is TRBV11-2 and J usage is TRBJ2-7; 10 nucleotides align to TRBD1. V trimming: 2 bases; J trimming: 5 bases; junction bases outside the gene matches: 6. Germline-derived CDR1 and CDR2 are SGHAT and FQNNGV. The CDR3 loop spans 15 amino acids. The DNA of the CDR3 is TGTGCCAGCAGCTTACACCGGGACAGGGGCCACGAGCAGTACTTC. It encodes CASSLHRDRGHEQYF.

This CDR3 is CASSDTDSRNEQFF. The DNA for the CDR3 is TGTGCCAGCAGTGACACCGACAGCCGCAATGAGCAGTTCTTC. This chain links TRBV6-4 with TRBJ2-1; maybe TRBD1 (5 bases). Germline V gene sequence: CDR1 MRHNA, CDR2 SNTAGT. The CDR3 loop spans 14 amino acids. Deletions cut 2 bases from V and 6 bases from J, with 11 bases between.

The V gene is TRBV28, the J gene TRBJ2-1, with 16 bases lining up with TRBD2. The CDR3 sequence is 16 residues long. The V gene's germline CDR1 is MDHEN and CDR2 SYDVKM. Trimming at V came to 4 bases and at J to 9 bases, leaving 6 bases not matched to a gene. The DNA of the CDR3 is TGTGCCAGCAGTTGGCCCGGGACTAGCGGGAGGGGTGAGCAGTTCTTC. It codes for CASSWPGTSGRGEQFF.

This chain connects TRBV27 to TRBJ2-1, with TRBD1 identical over 10 bases. There are 16 residues in the CDR3. Trimming cost V 2 bases and J 8 bases; bases outside gene matches: 9. In germline, CDR1 is MNHEY, CDR2 SMNVEV (reference sequence). The CDR3 loop reads CASSLRGQGIWDEQFF. The DNA of the CDR3 is TGTGCCAGCAGTTTAAGGGGACAGGGGATCTGGGATGAGCAGTTCTTC.

V gene TRBV25-1 combines with J gene TRBJ2-2; TRBD1 aligns across 10 bases. This CDR3 spans 18 amino acids. V lost 4 bases, J lost 3 bases, and 11 bases stayed unmatched. CDR1 MGHDK and CDR2 SYGVNS come from the germline V gene. The CDR3 reads CASSGRTGGNWDTGELFF. CDR3 sequence (DNA): TGTGCCAGCAGTGGACGGACAGGGGGTAACTGGGACACCGGGGAGCTGTTTTTT.

The chain is built from TRBV10-2 and TRBJ2-3; 9 positions match TRBD2. The junction had 7 bases not matched to a gene; V was cut back by 3 bases and J by 0 bases. Germline CDR1 reads WSHSY; CDR2 reads SAAADI. The CDR3 totals 17 residues. The CDR3 DNA reads as TGCGCCAGCAGTGATCGGCTAGCGGGGACTAGCACAGATACGCAGTATTTT. Its protein product is CASSDRLAGTSTDTQYF.

The chain employs TRBV3-1 (or the pseudogene TRBV3-2) and TRBJ1-6, with 9 bases matching TRBD1. The germline V gene encodes CDR1 LGHDT and CDR2 YNNKEL (reference sequence). The CDR3 runs to 15 residues. V dropped 6 bases and J dropped 9; count of bases not matched to a gene: 9. CDR3 sequence (DNA): TGTGCCAGCAGTGCCCGACAGGGGGTATTTTCACCCCTCCACTTT. Its translation is CASSARQGVFSPLHF.

The J gene is TRBJ2-3, the V gene TRBV27, with a possible D match to TRBD1 (5 bases). The germline CDR1 and CDR2 sequences are MNHEY and SMNVEV (reference sequence). This CDR3 has 16 residues. Trimming pared 2 bases from V and 1 base from J, leaving 13 bases between. The CDR3 spells CASSLIGQGRTDTQYF. In nucleotides, the CDR3 is TGTGCCAGCAGTTTAATAGGGCAGGGCCGCACAGATACGCAGTATTTT.